Listed here are 30 T cell receptor beta chains from one sample, sequenced in a study of blood T cells in healthy people across ages. Primers used in a second PCR of about 7 to 12 cycles were a sample-barcoded 5' primer and a J-beta primer mix. TCRdb reanalysed the 5' RACE reads using MiXCR and keeps one entry per CDR3 protein. Counted here are over a million distinct CDR3 sequences, 45% occurring once; the ten biggest clones make up approximately 20%. Material: blood. Receptors were obtained from a woman aged 60-75 years in good health.

This clonotype came up a few times. This chain joins TRBV12-3 or TRBV12-4 and TRBJ2-7, with TRBD2 as a possible D gene (5 bases). CDR3 length: 13 amino acids. V was trimmed by 5 bases and J by 4 bases, leaving 12 bases between them. CDR3 sequence reads: CASSPAEEYEQYF. CDR3 DNA sequence: TGTGCCAGCAGTCCAGCGGAAGAGTACGAGCAGTACTTC.

This chain links TRBV24-1 with TRBJ2-2, with no clear D. The ends were cut back, 9 bases at V and 3 bases at J, with 7 bases in the middle. The CDR3 sequence is 12 residues long. Germline CDR1 and CDR2: KGHDR and SFDVKD. CDR3 nucleotides: TGTGCCACCGGGCCGGACACCGGGGAGCTGTTTTTT. Translating it yields CATGPDTGELFF.

This rearrangement joins TRBV20-1 to TRBJ2-5, with 8 bases that match TRBD1. The V segment lost 6 bases and the J segment 7 bases; nucleotides outside the gene matches: 10. Germline V gene lookup returns CDR1 DFQATT and CDR2 SNEGSKA (reference sequence). The CDR3 consists of 13 residues. CDR3 sequence reads: CSAPTDRGGTQYF. In DNA, the CDR3 is TGCAGTGCGCCAACCGACAGGGGCGGGACCCAGTACTTC.

J is TRBJ2-2 and V is TRBV29-1; TRBD1 might be the D (6 bases). Germline CDR1 reads SQVTM; CDR2 reads ANQGSEA. Between the trimmed V and J ends, which lost 0 bases and 5 bases, there was a span of 13 bases. CDR3 size: 15 residues. The CDR3 sequence: CSVEDPQGWTGELFF. The DNA for the CDR3 is TGCAGCGTTGAAGATCCCCAGGGGTGGACCGGGGAGCTGTTTTTT.

The V call is TRBV4-1, the J call TRBJ2-5; TRBD2 agrees at 7 bases. The CDR3 is 14 residues long. J lost 4 bases, V lost 4 bases, and 6 bases had no gene match. Germline loops: CDR1 MGHRA, CDR2 YSYEKL. CDR3 DNA sequence: TGCGCCAGCAGCCGCGGACTAGTTAGAGAGACCCAGTACTTC. This translates into CASSRGLVRETQYF.

The genes are TRBV20-1 and TRBJ2-5; 12 nucleotides align to TRBD2. Germline CDR1 is DFQATT and CDR2 is SNEGSKA (reference sequence). The CDR3 totals 16 residues. Unmatched junction bases numbered 11, after V lost 4 bases and J lost 5 bases. The CDR3 DNA sequence: TGCAGTGCTAACAAACCGACTAGCGGGAGATTGGAGACCCAGTACTTC. Translating it yields CSANKPTSGRLETQYF.

This clonotype was found a few times. This rearrangement joins TRBV10-3 to TRBJ2-3, with 7 bases that match TRBD1. Germline CDR1 and CDR2: ENHRY and SYGVKD. V lost 6 bases, J lost 4 bases, and 10 bases stayed unmatched. CDR3 length equals 15 residues. CDR3 in amino acids: CAISLTGARPDTQYF. The CDR3 DNA sequence: TGTGCCATCAGCCTAACAGGGGCCCGTCCAGATACGCAGTATTTT.

A few counts support this clonotype. The V gene is TRBV27, the J gene TRBJ1-1, with D possibly TRBD1 on 6 matching bases. CDR1 is MNHEY, CDR2 SMNVEV, per germline (reference sequence). This CDR3 is built from 14 residues. V shed 2 bases and J shed 1 base, with 8 bases lying between them. CDR3 loop: CASSLRDTNTEAFF. In DNA, the CDR3 is TGTGCCAGCAGTTTACGGGACACGAACACTGAAGCTTTCTTT.

As regards this clonotype: This may stem from a read error, because a much larger clone lies one nucleotide away. The chain uses TRBV4-2 and TRBJ2-4; D unresolved. The DNA end is more similar to TRBJ2-5, so the J call may be wrong. Germline CDR1 reads LGHNA; CDR2 reads YNFKEQ. The CDR3 runs to 13 residues. CDR3 sequence: CASSQGWCETQYF. CDR3 coding DNA: TGTGCCAGCAGCCAAGGTTGGTGTGAGACCCAGTACTTC.

This clonotype occurred many times. The rearrangement uses TRBV29-1 and TRBJ2-7, with D unresolved. V lost 3 bases to trimming and J lost 5 bases, with 14 bases between them. This CDR3 spans 13 amino acids. Germline V gene lookup returns CDR1 SQVTM and CDR2 ANQGSEA. The CDR3 coding sequence is TGCAGCGTTGAGGAAAGGCGCGGAGACGAGCAGTACTTC. Its translation is CSVEERRGDEQYF.

The V gene is TRBV5-5, the J gene TRBJ2-7; 11 nucleotides agree with TRBD2. The germline V gene encodes CDR1 SGHKS and CDR2 YYEKEE (reference sequence). This CDR3 has 15 residues. After removal of 4 bases from V and 0 bases from J, the junction contained 3 bases not matched to a gene. CDR3 coding DNA: TGTGCCAGCAGCATGACTAGCGGGAACTCCTACGAGCAGTACTTC. Translated: CASSMTSGNSYEQYF.

This chain uses TRBV3-1 with TRBJ2-7; 8 bases are a match to TRBD2. This CDR3 region has 16 residues. Trimming cost V 4 bases and J 0 bases; bases outside gene matches: 8. The germline V gene has CDR1 LGHDT and CDR2 YNNKEL (reference sequence). The CDR3 DNA is TGTGCCAGCAGCCCATCTTGGACTAGCCGCTCCTACGAGCAGTACTTC. As protein: CASSPSWTSRSYEQYF.

This clonotype was recorded a few times. The gene calls are TRBV18 and TRBJ2-7, with D perhaps TRBD1 or TRBD2 (5 bases each). CDR1 KGHSH and CDR2 LQKENI come from the germline V gene. The CDR3 is made up of 13 amino acids. Trimming stripped 1 base from V and 6 bases from J, with 10 bases between. The DNA of the CDR3 is TGTGCCAGCTCACCACGGTCGGGGACCGAGCAGTACTTC. This codes for CASSPRSGTEQYF.

The chain uses TRBV20-1 and TRBJ2-7; 8 positions match TRBD2. The CDR3 extends over 17 amino acids. Per germline, CDR1 DFQATT and CDR2 SNEGSKA (reference sequence). V dropped 5 bases and J dropped 7; count of bases not matched to a gene: 22. CDR3 nucleotide sequence: TGCAGTGCTGACGGGTCGACTAGCGCAGAAGCCTACAATGAGCAGTACTTC. Translating it yields CSADGSTSAEAYNEQYF.

CDR3 loop: CASTKGPTYPQYF. The CDR3 nucleotides read TGTGCCAGCACTAAAGGACCCACCTATCCGCAGTATTTT. The chain couples TRBV12-3 or TRBV12-4 to TRBJ2-3; D remains ambiguous. The CDR3 has 13 amino acids. Between the trimmed V and J ends, which lost 7 bases and 10 bases, there was a span of 18 bases.

The chain links TRBV6-1 to TRBJ2-1; D unclear. V lost 5 bases and J lost 0, with 14 bases in between. CDR3 size: 16 residues. Germline CDR1 MNHNS, CDR2 SASEGT. The CDR3 bases are TGTGCCAGCAGTAGGGTAGCCCGGAGCTCCTACAATGAGCAGTTCTTC. Amino acids: CASSRVARSSYNEQFF.

This sequence joins TRBV20-1 and TRBJ2-7; the D is unclear. Per germline, CDR1 DFQATT and CDR2 SNEGSKA (reference sequence). V was trimmed by 6 bases and J by 2 bases, leaving 11 bases between them. This CDR3 comprises 12 residues. DNA for the CDR3: TGCAGTGCCCCGGGCCTCCCCTACGAGCAGTACTTC. Protein sequence: CSAPGLPYEQYF.

V is TRBV9 and J is TRBJ2-6; D call uncertain. The CDR3 length is 15 residues. The V end lost 5 bases, the J end lost 2 bases, and 11 bases lay between the germline ends. Germline assignment: CDR1 SGDLS and CDR2 YYNGEE. The CDR3 coding sequence is TGTGCCAGCAGAGAAGCCCCTCCTGGGGCCAACGTCCTGACTTTC. This encodes CASREAPPGANVLTF.

This clonotype was picked up many times. The chain joins TRBV12-5 to TRBJ2-5, with D possibly being TRBD1 (5 bases). The CDR3 runs 16 residues. The V end was cut by 4 bases, the J end by 2 bases, with 17 bases between. Per the germline V gene, CDR1 is LGHNT and CDR2 is FRNRAP. This CDR3 reads CASGSPNVGRQETQYF. In nucleotides, the CDR3 is TGTGCTAGTGGTTCCCCCAACGTGGGGCGACAAGAGACCCAGTACTTC.

The chain combines TRBV12-3 or TRBV12-4 with TRBJ2-7; tentatively, D is TRBD1 (6 bases). The CDR3 is 12 residues long. The ends were cut back, 3 bases at V and 6 bases at J, with 9 bases in the middle. Here the CDR3 reads CASSFDRSEQYF. Here the CDR3 DNA reads TGTGCCAGCAGTTTCGACAGGAGCGAGCAGTACTTC.

V usage is TRBV29-1 and J usage is TRBJ1-3; TRBD1 might be the D (6 bases). CDR1 and CDR2 (germline): SQVTM, ANQGSEA. CDR3 length equals 15 residues. The CDR3 sequence: CCAKGGADSGNTIYF. The CDR3 DNA reads TGCTGCGCCAAGGGGGGGGCCGACTCTGGAAACACCATATATTTT.

The genes are TRBV12-3 or TRBV12-4 and TRBJ2-5, with D perhaps given as TRBD1 or TRBD2 (6 bases each). Deletions cut 5 bases from V and 4 bases from J, with 14 bases between. The CDR3 consists of 14 residues. The CDR3 DNA sequence: TGTGCCAGCAGTCAGGGGACTGGTCGAGAGACCCAGTACTTC. This encodes CASSQGTGRETQYF.

In regard to this clonotype: Sequence at one end of the junction differs from germline and may be a read error. The rearrangement joins TRBV6-2 or TRBV6-3 to TRBJ2-1, with 7 positions matching TRBD1. This CDR3 has 15 amino acids. Germline CDR1 MNHEY, CDR2 SVGEGT. The CDR3 bases are TGTGCCAGCAGTTCGGATTCAGGGGGTAGCGATGAGCGGTTCTTC. Translated, it gives CASSSDSGGSDERFF.

This clonotype was picked up a small number of times. The V gene is TRBV2, the J gene TRBJ1-1; 8 nucleotides agree with TRBD1. CDR3 size: 11 residues. Germline CDR1 SNHLY, CDR2 FYNNEI. With V trimmed by 6 bases and J by 10 bases, 4 bases remained unmatched. The CDR3 protein is CASRDREGAFF. The DNA for the CDR3 is TGTGCCAGCAGGGACAGGGAAGGAGCTTTCTTT.

This clonotype was counted ten times or more. DNA for the CDR3: TGTGCCAGCAGCGAGGGGGGTACCTACGAGCAGTACTTC. It specifies CASSEGGTYEQYF. The rearrangement links TRBV9 to TRBJ2-7; D possibly matches TRBD1 or TRBD2 (6 bases each). In germline, CDR1 is SGDLS, CDR2 YYNGEE. CDR3 length: 13 residues. The V and J ends lost 3 bases and 2 bases respectively, with 9 bases between them. The full variable domain, with the rest looked up from reference TRBV9 and TRBJ2-7, is DSGVTQTPKHLITATGQRVTLRCSPRSGDLSVYWYQQSLDQGLQFLIQYYNGEERAKGNILERFSAQQFPDLHSELNLSSLELGDSALYFCASSEGGTYEQYFGPGTRLTVT.

This chain joins TRBV10-3 and TRBJ2-6; maybe TRBD1 (6 bases). The CDR3 contains 17 residues. V was cut by 6 bases and J by 4 bases, with 19 bases left in between. Germline values: CDR1 ENHRY, CDR2 SYGVKD. The CDR3 protein is CAISNPLQGTGANVLTF. CDR3 DNA: TGTGCCATCAGCAACCCATTACAGGGAACCGGGGCCAACGTCCTGACTTTC.

DNA of the CDR3: TGTGCCAGCAGCGGTACAGGGGAAGCCTACGAGCAGTACTTC. Translated, it gives CASSGTGEAYEQYF. This chain uses TRBV28 with TRBJ2-7; 7 positions match TRBD1. Germline V gene lookup returns CDR1 MDHEN and CDR2 SYDVKM. The ends lost 6 bases at V and 2 bases at J; junction bases unmatched: 7. CDR3 length: 14 residues.

The sample holds a few counts of this clonotype. The chain uses TRBV5-6 and TRBJ2-5; either TRBD1 or TRBD2 may fit D (5 bases each). Trimming took off 2 bases at V and 5 bases at J, with 22 bases between the two ends. Germline-derived CDR1 and CDR2 are SGHDT and YYEEEE. This CDR3 is 17 amino acids long. DNA of the CDR3: TGTGCCAGCAGCTTTGGGGGATGGGACCCGACGGTGGAGACCCAGTACTTC. Amino acids: CASSFGGWDPTVETQYF.

There are a few counts of this clonotype. This chain connects TRBV7-8 to TRBJ2-7; 11 positions agree with TRBD1. J was trimmed by 3 bases and V by 6 bases; bases with no gene match: 13. Germline V lookup: CDR1 SGHVS, CDR2 FQNEAQ. The CDR3 spans 17 residues. For the CDR3, the DNA is TGTGCCAGCAGTAAAGGGACAGGGGGACTCGTTGACTACGAGCAGTACTTC. Translated: CASSKGTGGLVDYEQYF.

The gene calls are TRBV29-1 and TRBJ2-5; 9 positions match TRBD2. Germline CDR1 and CDR2: SQVTM and ANQGSEA. The CDR3 has 16 residues. V was clipped by 5 bases and J by 4 bases; unmatched bases: 14. This chain's CDR3 is CSVLFSGGRALETQYF. DNA for the CDR3: TGCAGCGTTCTATTTAGTGGCGGGAGGGCTTTAGAGACCCAGTACTTC.